The T cell receptor (beta chain) under discussion was sequenced for a study of cytomegalovirus exposure and HLA in healthy donors. The PCR made use of 60 Vbeta and 13 Jbeta primers. This table comes from immunoSEQ multiplex PCR, and its TCRdb copy is limited to in-frame clones, with some not included. The sample consists of approximately 110,000 clones, approximately 69% of them appearing once. This clone was counted a few times. Its antigen is undetermined. Trimming took 6 bases from V and 0 from J, leaving 15 bases between them. In germline, CDR1 is SNHLY, CDR2 FYNNEI. The CDR3 is made up of 15 amino acids. Points from the study as a whole: Per a prior analysis, the majority of TCR beta V segments were productive roughly 87% or roughly 30% of the time.

Sequenced input: PBMCs. This receptor was obtained from a young man in good health and CMV-seronegative. The chain is built from TRBV2 and TRBJ2-7; D not certain. Written as DNA, the CDR3 is TGTGCCAGCAGAGATCAGACCCGGAGCTCCTACGAGCAGTACTTC. It translates to CASRDQTRSSYEQYF.